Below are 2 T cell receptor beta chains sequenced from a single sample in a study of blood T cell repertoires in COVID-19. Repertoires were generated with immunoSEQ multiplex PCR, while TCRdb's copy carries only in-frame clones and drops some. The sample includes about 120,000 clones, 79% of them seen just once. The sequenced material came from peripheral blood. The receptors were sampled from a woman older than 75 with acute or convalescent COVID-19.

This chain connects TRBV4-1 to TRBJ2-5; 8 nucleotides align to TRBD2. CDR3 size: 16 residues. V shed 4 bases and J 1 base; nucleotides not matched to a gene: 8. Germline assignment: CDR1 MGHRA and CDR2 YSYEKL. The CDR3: CASSPRSTSGQETQYF. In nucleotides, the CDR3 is TGCGCCAGCAGCCCACGCTCTACTAGCGGCCAAGAGACCCAGTACTTC.

The CDR3 nucleotides are TGTGCCAGCAGCCCGCCGGGACTCACAGATACGCAGTATTTT. This encodes CASSPPGLTDTQYF. V gene TRBV7-2 combines with J gene TRBJ2-3; possibly TRBD2 for D (6 bases). Germline V CDR1 and CDR2: SGHTA, FQGNSA. V was trimmed by 5 bases and J by 2 bases, leaving 11 bases between them. This CDR3 is 14 amino acids long.